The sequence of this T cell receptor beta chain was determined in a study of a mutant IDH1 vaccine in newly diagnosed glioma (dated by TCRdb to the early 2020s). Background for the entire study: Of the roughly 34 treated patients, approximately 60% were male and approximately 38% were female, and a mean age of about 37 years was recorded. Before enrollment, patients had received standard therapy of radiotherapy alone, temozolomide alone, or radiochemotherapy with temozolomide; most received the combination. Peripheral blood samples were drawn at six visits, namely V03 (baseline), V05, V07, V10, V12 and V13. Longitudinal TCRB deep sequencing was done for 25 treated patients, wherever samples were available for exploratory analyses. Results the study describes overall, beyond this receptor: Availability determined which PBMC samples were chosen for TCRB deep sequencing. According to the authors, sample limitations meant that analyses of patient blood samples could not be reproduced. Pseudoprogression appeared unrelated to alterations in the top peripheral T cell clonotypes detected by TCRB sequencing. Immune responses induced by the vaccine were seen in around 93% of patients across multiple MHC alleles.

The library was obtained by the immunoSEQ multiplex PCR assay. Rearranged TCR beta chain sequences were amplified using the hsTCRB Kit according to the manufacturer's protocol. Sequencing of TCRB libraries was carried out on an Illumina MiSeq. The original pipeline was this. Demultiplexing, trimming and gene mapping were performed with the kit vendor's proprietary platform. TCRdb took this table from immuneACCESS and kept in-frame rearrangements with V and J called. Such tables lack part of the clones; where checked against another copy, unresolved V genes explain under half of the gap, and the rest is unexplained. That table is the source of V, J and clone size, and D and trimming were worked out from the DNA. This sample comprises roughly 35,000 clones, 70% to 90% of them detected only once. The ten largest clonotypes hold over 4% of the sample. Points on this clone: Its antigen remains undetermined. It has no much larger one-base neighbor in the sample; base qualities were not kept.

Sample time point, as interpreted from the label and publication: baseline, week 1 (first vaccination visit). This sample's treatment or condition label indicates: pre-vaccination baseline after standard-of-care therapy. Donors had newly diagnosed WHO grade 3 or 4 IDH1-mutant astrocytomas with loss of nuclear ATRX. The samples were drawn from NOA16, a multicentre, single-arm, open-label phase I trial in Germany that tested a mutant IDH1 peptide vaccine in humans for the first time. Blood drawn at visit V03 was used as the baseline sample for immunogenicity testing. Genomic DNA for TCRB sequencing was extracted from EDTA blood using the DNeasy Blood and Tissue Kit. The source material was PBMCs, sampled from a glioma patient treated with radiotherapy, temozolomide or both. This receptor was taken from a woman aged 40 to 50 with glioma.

The CDR3 protein: CASSRIQGAEPQHF. The bases are TGCGCCAGCAGCCGGATTCAGGGAGCGGAGCCCCAGCATTTT. The chain employs TRBV4-1 and TRBJ1-5; the D region possibly corresponds to TRBD1 (5 bases align). From a lookup of the germline V gene, CDR1 and CDR2 are MGHRA and YSYEKL. Trimming at the junction amounts to 4 bases on V and 8 bases on J, and the germline ends lie 15 bases apart. The CDR3 covers 14 residues, taking in both the cysteine and the phenylalanine. The entry retains the CDR3 DNA only, 42 bases that are in frame from base 1.